The present TCR beta chain was sequenced within a study of T cells in Graves' hyperthyroidism and ophthalmopathy. V was clipped by 10 bases and J by 8 bases, with 17 bases between them. Germline assignment: CDR1 MDHEN and CDR2 SYDVKM. This CDR3 has 13 residues. Hyperthyroidism, newly diagnosed and lasting under 2 months, affected patients aged 18 to 65. Authors of the study amplified TCR beta CDR3 regions from RNA transcripts. During a first-round RT-PCR of the TCR CDR3, the HTBI primer set was used. TCRdb ran MiXCR on the multiplex PCR reads and lists one entry per CDR3 protein. The repertoire holds hundreds of thousands of distinct CDR3 sequences, with less than 30% as singletons.

The sequence came from a man aged 35 to 55 with Graves' hyperthyroidism that later progressed to Graves' ophthalmopathy. Material: blood. The chain uses TRBV28 and TRBJ1-4, with D possibly TRBD1 on 6 matching bases. CDR3 DNA: TGTGCCACGGCAGGGGTGGGTAGCGAAAAACTGTTTTTT. Amino acid sequence: CATAGVGSEKLFF. Filled out from reference TRBV28 and TRBJ1-4, the complete variable domain reads DVKVTQSSRYLVKRTGEKVFLECVQDMDHENMFWYRQDPGLGLRLIYFSYDVKMKEKGDIPEGYSVSREKKERFSLILESASTNQTSMYLCATAGVGSEKLFFGSGTQLSVL.